Sequencing of this T cell receptor beta chain was carried out in a study of T-cell memory formation after mild COVID-19. Study-level information: For the most part, TCR clusters were specific to one donor. General study points: Among contracting clones, CD4+ were mainly CM/EM and CD8+ enriched in EMRA.

This clonotype was observed a few times. Its matching antigen is unknown. One entry per CDR3 protein, called by TCRdb with MiXCR from the 5' RACE reads. The sample holds under 350,000 distinct CDR3 sequences, around 15% seen once. The CDR3 loop spans 15 amino acids. Deletions cut 9 bases from V and 3 bases from J, with 15 bases between. The germline CDR1 and CDR2 sequences are MNHEY and SVGEGT. Source material: PBMCs or a T cell subset sorted from them (not recorded which). The V gene is TRBV6-2 or TRBV6-3, the J gene TRBJ2-6; D gene uncertain. This receptor was obtained from a young man who had mild COVID-19 (a few samples of this study predate the infection). Cell type and time point are not known. The CDR3 protein is CASNGWVLGANVLTF. DNA of the CDR3: TGTGCCAGTAACGGTTGGGTTCTTGGGGCCAACGTCCTGACTTTC.